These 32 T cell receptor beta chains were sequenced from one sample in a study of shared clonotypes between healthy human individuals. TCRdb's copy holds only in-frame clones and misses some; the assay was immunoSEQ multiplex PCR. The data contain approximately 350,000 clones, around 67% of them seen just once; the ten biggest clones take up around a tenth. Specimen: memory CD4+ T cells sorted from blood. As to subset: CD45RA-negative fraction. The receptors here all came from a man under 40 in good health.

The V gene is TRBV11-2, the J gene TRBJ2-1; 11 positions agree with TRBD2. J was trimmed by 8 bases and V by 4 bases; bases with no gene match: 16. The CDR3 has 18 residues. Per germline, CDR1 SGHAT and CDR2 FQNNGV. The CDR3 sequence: CASSSSRFALAGVHEQFF. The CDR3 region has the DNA TGTGCCAGCAGCTCTAGTAGGTTCGCACTAGCGGGAGTTCATGAGCAGTTCTTC.

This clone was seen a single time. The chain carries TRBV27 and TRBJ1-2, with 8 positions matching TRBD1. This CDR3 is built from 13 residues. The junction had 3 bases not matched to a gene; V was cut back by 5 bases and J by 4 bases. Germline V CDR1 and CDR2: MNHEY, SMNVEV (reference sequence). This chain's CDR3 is CASSDRGRYGYTF. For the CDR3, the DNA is TGTGCCAGCAGTGACAGGGGACGCTATGGCTACACCTTC.

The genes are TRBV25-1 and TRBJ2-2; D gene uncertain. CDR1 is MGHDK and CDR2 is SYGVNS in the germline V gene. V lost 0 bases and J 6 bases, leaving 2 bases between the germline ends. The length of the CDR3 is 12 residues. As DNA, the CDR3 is TGTGCCAGCAGTGAATATCCCGGGGAGCTGTTTTTT. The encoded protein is CASSEYPGELFF.

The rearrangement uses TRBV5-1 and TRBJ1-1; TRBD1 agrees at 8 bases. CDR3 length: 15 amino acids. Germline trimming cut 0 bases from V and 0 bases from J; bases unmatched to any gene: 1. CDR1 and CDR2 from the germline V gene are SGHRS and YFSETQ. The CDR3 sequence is CASSLAGGMNTEAFF. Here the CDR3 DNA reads TGCGCCAGCAGCTTGGCAGGGGGCATGAACACTGAAGCTTTCTTT.

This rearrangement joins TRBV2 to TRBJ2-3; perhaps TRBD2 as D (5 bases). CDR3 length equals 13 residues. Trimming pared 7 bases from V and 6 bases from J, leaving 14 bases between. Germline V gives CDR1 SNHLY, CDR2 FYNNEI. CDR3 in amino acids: CASKDSPRDTQYF. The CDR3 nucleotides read TGTGCCAGCAAGGACTCACCCAGGGATACGCAGTATTTT.

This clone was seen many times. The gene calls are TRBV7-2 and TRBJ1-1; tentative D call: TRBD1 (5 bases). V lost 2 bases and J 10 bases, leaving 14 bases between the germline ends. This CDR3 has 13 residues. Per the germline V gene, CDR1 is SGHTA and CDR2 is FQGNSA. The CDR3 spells CASSLNPGRRAFF. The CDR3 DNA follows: TGTGCCAGCAGCTTAAATCCAGGGAGACGAGCTTTCTTT. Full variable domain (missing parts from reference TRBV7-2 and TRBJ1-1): GAGVSQSPSNKVTEKGKDVELRCDPISGHTALYWYRQSLGQGLEFLIYFQGNSAPDKSGLPSDRFSAERTGGSVSTLTIQRTQQEDSAVYLCASSLNPGRRAFFGQGTRLTVV.

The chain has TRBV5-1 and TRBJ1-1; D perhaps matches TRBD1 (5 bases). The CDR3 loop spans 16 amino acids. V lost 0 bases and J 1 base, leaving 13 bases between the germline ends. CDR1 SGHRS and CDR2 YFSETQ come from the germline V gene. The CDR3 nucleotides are TGCGCCAGCAGCTTGGAGGAGGCAGGGCCGAACACTGAAGCTTTCTTT. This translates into CASSLEEAGPNTEAFF.

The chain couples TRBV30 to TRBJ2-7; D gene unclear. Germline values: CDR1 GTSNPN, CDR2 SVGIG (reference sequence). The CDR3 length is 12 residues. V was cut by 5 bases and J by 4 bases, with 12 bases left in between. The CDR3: CAWGELGYEQYF. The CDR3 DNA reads TGTGCCTGGGGCGAACTTGGTTACGAGCAGTACTTC.

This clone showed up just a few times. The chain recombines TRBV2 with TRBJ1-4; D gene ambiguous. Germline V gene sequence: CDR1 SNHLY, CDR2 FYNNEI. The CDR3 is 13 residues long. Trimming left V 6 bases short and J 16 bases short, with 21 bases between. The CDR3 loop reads CASSDTQVAVRFF. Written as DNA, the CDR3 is TGTGCCAGCAGCGACACCCAAGTGGCGGTACGGTTTTTT.

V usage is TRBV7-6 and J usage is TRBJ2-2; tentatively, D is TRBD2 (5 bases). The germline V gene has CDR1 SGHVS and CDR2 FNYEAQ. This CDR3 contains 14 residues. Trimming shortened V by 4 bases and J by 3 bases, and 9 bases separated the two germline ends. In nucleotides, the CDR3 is TGTGCCAGCAGCTCCGGACTTCACACCGGGGAGCTGTTTTTT. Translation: CASSSGLHTGELFF.

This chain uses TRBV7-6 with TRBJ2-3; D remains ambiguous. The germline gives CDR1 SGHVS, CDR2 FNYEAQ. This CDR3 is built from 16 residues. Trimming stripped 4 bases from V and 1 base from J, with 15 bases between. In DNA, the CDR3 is TGTGCCAGCAGCTCGCGCTGGGCCGCGGGCACAGATACGCAGTATTTT. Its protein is CASSSRWAAGTDTQYF.

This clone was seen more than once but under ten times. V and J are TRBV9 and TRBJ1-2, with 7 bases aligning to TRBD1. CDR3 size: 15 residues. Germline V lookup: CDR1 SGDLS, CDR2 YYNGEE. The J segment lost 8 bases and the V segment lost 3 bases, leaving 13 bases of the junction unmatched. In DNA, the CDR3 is TGTGCCAGCAGCGCCCGACAGGGTGTTTCGGGAGGCTACACCTTC. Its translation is CASSARQGVSGGYTF. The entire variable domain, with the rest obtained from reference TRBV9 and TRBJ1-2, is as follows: DSGVTQTPKHLITATGQRVTLRCSPRSGDLSVYWYQQSLDQGLQFLIQYYNGEERAKGNILERFSAQQFPDLHSELNLSSLELGDSALYFCASSARQGVSGGYTFGSGTRLTVV.

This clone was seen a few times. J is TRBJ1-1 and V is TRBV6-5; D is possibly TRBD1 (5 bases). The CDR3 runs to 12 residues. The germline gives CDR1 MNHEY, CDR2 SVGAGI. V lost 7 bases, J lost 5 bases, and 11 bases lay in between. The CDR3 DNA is TGTGCCAGCACCACTAAGGGGACTGAAGCTTTCTTT. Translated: CASTTKGTEAFF.

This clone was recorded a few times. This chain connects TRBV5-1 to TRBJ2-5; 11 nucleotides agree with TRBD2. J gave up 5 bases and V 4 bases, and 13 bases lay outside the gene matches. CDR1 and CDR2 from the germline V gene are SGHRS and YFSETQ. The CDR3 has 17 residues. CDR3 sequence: CASSRTGSGRAVETQYF. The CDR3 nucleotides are TGCGCCAGCAGCCGAACGGGTAGCGGGAGGGCCGTGGAGACCCAGTACTTC.

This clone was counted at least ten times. The CDR3 loop reads CASSLSRGAGGYTF. CDR3 sequence (DNA): TGTGCCAGCAGTTTATCGAGGGGCGCGGGCGGCTACACCTTC. The V and J genes are TRBV27 and TRBJ1-2; tentatively, D is TRBD1 (5 bases). Germline V gene lookup returns CDR1 MNHEY and CDR2 SMNVEV (reference sequence). This CDR3 is built from 14 residues. Trimming took off 0 bases at V and 8 bases at J, with 13 bases between the two ends.

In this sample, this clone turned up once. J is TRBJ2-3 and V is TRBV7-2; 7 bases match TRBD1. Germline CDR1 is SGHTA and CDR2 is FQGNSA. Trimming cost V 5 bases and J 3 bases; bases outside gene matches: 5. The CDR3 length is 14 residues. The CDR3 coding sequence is TGTGCCAGCAGCATGGACAGGAGAACAGATACGCAGTATTTT. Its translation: CASSMDRRTDTQYF. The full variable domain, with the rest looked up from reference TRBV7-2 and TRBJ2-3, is GAGVSQSPSNKVTEKGKDVELRCDPISGHTALYWYRQSLGQGLEFLIYFQGNSAPDKSGLPSDRFSAERTGGSVSTLTIQRTQQEDSAVYLCASSMDRRTDTQYFGPGTRLTVL.

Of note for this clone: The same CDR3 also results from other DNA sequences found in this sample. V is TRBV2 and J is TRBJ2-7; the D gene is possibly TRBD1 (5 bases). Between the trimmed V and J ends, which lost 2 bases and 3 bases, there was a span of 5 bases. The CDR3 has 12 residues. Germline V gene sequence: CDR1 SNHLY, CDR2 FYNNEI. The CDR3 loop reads CASSERGYEQYF. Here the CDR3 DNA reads TGTGCCAGCAGTGAAAGGGGCTACGAGCAGTACTTC.

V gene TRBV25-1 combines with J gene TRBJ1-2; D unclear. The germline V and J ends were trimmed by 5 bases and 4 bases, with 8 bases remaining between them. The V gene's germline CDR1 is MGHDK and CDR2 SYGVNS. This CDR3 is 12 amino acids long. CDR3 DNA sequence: TGTGCCAGCAGTCGCGGAAGCTATGGCTACACCTTC. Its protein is CASSRGSYGYTF.

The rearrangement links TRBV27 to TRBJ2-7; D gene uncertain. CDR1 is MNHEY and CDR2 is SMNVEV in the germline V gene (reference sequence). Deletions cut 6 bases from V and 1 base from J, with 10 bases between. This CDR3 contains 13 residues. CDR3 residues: CASSPVWSYEQYF. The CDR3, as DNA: TGTGCCAGCAGCCCGGTGTGGTCCTACGAGCAGTACTTC.

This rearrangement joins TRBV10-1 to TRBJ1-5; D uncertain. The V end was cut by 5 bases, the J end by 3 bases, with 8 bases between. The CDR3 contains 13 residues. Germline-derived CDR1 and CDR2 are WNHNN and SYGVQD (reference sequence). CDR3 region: CASSIGLNQPQHF. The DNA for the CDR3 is TGCGCCAGCAGTATCGGCCTCAATCAGCCCCAGCATTTT.

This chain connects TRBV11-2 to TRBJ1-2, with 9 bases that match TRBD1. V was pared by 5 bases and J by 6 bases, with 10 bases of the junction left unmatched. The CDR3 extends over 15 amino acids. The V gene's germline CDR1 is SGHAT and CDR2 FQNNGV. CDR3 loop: CASSQVGQGLHGYTF. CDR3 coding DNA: TGTGCCAGCAGCCAAGTGGGACAGGGTTTGCATGGCTACACCTTC.

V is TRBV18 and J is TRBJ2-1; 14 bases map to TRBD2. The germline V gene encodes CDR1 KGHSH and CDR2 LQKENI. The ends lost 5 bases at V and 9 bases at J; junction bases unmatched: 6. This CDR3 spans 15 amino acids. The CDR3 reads CASSSGLAGGLEQFF. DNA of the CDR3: TGTGCCAGCTCATCCGGACTAGCGGGAGGACTTGAGCAGTTCTTC.

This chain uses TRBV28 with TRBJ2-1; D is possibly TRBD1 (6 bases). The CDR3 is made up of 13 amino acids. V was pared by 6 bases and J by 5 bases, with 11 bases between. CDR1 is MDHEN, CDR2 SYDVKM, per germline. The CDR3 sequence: CASSEDRNNEQFF. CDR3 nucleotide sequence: TGTGCCAGCAGCGAGGACAGAAACAATGAGCAGTTCTTC.

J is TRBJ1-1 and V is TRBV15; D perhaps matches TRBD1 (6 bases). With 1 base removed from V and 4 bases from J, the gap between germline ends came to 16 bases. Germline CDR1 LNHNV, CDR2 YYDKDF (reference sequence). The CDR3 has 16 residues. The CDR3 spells CATSRGSWGLSTEAFF. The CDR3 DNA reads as TGTGCCACCAGCAGAGGATCCTGGGGGCTGAGCACTGAAGCTTTCTTT. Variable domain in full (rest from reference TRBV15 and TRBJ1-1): DAMVIQNPRYQVTQFGKPVTLSCSQTLNHNVMYWYQQKSSQAPKLLFHYYDKDFNNEADTPDNFQSRRPNTSFCFLDIRSPGLGDTAMYLCATSRGSWGLSTEAFFGQGTRLTVV.

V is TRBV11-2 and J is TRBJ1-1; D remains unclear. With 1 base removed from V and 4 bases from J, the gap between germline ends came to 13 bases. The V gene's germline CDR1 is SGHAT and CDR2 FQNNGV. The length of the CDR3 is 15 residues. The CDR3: CASSLASNRGTEAFF. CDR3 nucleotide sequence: TGTGCCAGCAGCTTAGCGAGCAACAGAGGCACTGAAGCTTTCTTT.

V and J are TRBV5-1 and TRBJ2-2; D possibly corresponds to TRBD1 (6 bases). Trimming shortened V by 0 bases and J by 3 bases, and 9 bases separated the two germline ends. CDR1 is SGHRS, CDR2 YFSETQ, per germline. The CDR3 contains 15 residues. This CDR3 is CASSLGGGDTGELFF. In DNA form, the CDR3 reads TGCGCCAGCAGCTTGGGTGGGGGCGACACCGGGGAGCTGTTTTTT. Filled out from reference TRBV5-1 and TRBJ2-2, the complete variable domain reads KAGVTQTPRYLIKTRGQQVTLSCSPISGHRSVSWYQQTPGQGLQFLFEYFSETQRNKGNFPGRFSGRQFSNSRSEMNVSTLELGDSALYLCASSLGGGDTGELFFGEGSRLTVL.

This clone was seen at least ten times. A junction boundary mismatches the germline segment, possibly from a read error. The CDR3, as DNA: TGTGCCAGCAATGAAGGACAGAACAATCAGCCCCAGCATTTT. Protein product: CASNEGQNNQPQHF. The J gene is TRBJ1-5, the V gene TRBV2, with TRBD1 as a possible D gene (6 bases). CDR1 SNHLY and CDR2 FYNNEI come from the germline V gene. The CDR3 totals 14 residues.

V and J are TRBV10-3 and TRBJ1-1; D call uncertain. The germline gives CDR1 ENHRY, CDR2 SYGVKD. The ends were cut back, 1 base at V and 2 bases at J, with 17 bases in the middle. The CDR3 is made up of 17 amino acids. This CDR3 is CAISEYFSGRPNTEAFF. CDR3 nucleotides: TGTGCCATCAGTGAGTATTTTTCGGGGAGGCCAAACACTGAAGCTTTCTTT.

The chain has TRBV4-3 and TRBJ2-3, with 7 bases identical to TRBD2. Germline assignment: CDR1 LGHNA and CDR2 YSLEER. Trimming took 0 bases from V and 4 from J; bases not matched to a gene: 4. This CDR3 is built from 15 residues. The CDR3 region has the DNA TGCGCCAGCAGCCAAGATTGGGGGAGGGCAGATACGCAGTATTTT. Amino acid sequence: CASSQDWGRADTQYF.

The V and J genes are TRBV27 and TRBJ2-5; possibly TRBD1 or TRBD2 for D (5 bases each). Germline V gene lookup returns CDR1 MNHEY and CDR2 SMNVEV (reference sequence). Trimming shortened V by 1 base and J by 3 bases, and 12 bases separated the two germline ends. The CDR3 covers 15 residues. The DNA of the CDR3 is TGTGCCAGCAGTTTATTTGGGGGAGTGGAAGAGACCCAGTACTTC. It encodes CASSLFGGVEETQYF.

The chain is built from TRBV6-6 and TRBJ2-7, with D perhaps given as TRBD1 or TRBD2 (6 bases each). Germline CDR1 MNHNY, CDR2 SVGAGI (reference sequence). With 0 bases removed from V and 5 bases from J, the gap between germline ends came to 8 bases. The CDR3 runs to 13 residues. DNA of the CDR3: TGTGCCAGCAGTTACTCGAGGGGGGACGAGCAGTACTTC. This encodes CASSYSRGDEQYF.

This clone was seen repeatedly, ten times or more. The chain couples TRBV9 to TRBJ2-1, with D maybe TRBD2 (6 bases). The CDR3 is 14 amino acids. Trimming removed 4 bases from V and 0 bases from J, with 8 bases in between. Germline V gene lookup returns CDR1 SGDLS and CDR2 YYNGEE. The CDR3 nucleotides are TGTGCCAGCAGCCGGGACTCCTCCTACAATGAGCAGTTCTTC. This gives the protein CASSRDSSYNEQFF.